Presented here are 15 T cell receptor beta chains from one specimen sequenced in a study of T cell repertoires and HLA-DP antigens. Here immunoSEQ multiplex PCR was the method, and the copy in TCRdb shows in-frame clones only, minus some. Among some 120,000 clones listed, about 92% were seen once. Antigens of these TCRs are unknown. The sample taken for sequencing was CD4+ T cells from PBMCs. The receptors come from a woman in her late teens or twenties in good health and CMV-seronegative.

CDR3 nucleotides: TGTGCCACCTTGACAGGGAATGCCTACGAGCAGTACTTC. Translation: CATLTGNAYEQYF. The rearrangement joins TRBV28 to TRBJ2-7, with 7 bases identical to TRBD1. The CDR3 extends over 13 amino acids. Germline values: CDR1 MDHEN, CDR2 SYDVKM. V shed 10 bases, J shed 2 bases, and the junction held 8 bases outside the gene matches. Full variable domain (missing parts from reference TRBV28 and TRBJ2-7): DVKVTQSSRYLVKRTGEKVFLECVQDMDHENMFWYRQDPGLGLRLIYFSYDVKMKEKGDIPEGYSVSREKKERFSLILESASTNQTSMYLCATLTGNAYEQYFGPGTRLTVT.

This chain connects TRBV2 to TRBJ1-3; no clear D. There are 14 residues in the CDR3. Trimming took 2 bases from V and 8 from J, leaving 13 bases between them. CDR1 is SNHLY, CDR2 FYNNEI, per germline. CDR3: CASSESRTVHTIYF. In DNA, the CDR3 is TGTGCCAGCAGTGAAAGCAGGACGGTCCACACCATATATTTT. Supplemented by reference TRBV2 and TRBJ1-3, the full variable domain reads EPEVTQTPSHQVTQMGQEVILRCVPISNHLYFYWYRQILGQKVEFLVSFYNNEISEKSEIFDDQFSVERPDGSNFTLKIRSTKLEDSAMYFCASSESRTVHTIYFGEGSWLTVV.

J is TRBJ2-7 and V is TRBV18; 7 nucleotides match TRBD1. Germline V gives CDR1 KGHSH, CDR2 LQKENI. With 3 bases clipped from V and 4 bases from J, the junction kept 3 bases outside the gene matches. This CDR3 has 13 residues. The CDR3: CASSPTQGYEQYV. In DNA, the CDR3 is TGTGCCAGCTCACCCACACAGGGGTACGAGCAGTACGTC.

This clone was recorded only once. The J gene is TRBJ2-6, the V gene TRBV27; 7 bases are shared with TRBD1. The germline V gene encodes CDR1 MNHEY and CDR2 SMNVEV (reference sequence). The length of the CDR3 is 15 residues. The junction had 3 bases not matched to a gene; V was cut back by 5 bases and J by 2 bases. CDR3 in DNA: TGTGCCAGCAGTCCCGGGACAGCTGGGGCCAACGTCCTGACTTTC. Protein: CASSPGTAGANVLTF.

The chain recombines TRBV19 with TRBJ2-1; D is undetermined. Germline CDR1 and CDR2: LNHDA and SQIVND (reference sequence). V lost 8 bases and J 0 bases, leaving 11 bases between the germline ends. CDR3 length: 14 residues. The CDR3 loop reads CASAQEDSYNEQFF. CDR3 bases: TGTGCCAGTGCCCAGGAAGACTCCTACAATGAGCAGTTCTTC.

The rearrangement links TRBV29-1 to TRBJ2-3; weak D call: TRBD1 (6 bases). The CDR3 contains 12 residues. Germline V gene sequence: CDR1 SQVTM, CDR2 ANQGSEA. The germline V and J ends were trimmed by 5 bases and 6 bases, with 12 bases remaining between them. The DNA of the CDR3 is TGCAGCGTTCGCAGGGGCAGGGATACGCAGTATTTT. This gives the protein CSVRRGRDTQYF.

The chain has TRBV5-4 and TRBJ1-2; TRBD1 agrees at 11 bases. Unmatched junction bases numbered 6, after V lost 4 bases and J lost 4 bases. The CDR3 length is 15 residues. CDR1 is SGHNT, CDR2 YYREEE, per germline (reference sequence). As DNA, the CDR3 is TGTGCCAGCAGCACGGGACAGGGGGAGGTCTATGGCTACACCTTC. Encoded protein: CASSTGQGEVYGYTF.

The chain employs TRBV11-2 and TRBJ2-1, with 11 bases lining up with TRBD2. V lost 5 bases to trimming and J lost 0 bases; unmatched junction nucleotides: 6. The germline V gene has CDR1 SGHAT and CDR2 FQNNGV. The CDR3 extends over 17 amino acids. CDR3 DNA sequence: TGTGCCAGCAGCCCCCGGACTAGCGGGTACTCCTACAATGAGCAGTTCTTC. It is translated as CASSPRTSGYSYNEQFF.

The V call is TRBV7-2, the J call TRBJ1-1; 10 bases fit TRBD1. This CDR3 has 16 amino acids. Germline values: CDR1 SGHTA, CDR2 FQGNSA. V trimming: 2 bases; J trimming: 6 bases; junction bases outside the gene matches: 9. CDR3 amino acids: CASSLTNPGQGPEAFF. The CDR3 DNA sequence: TGTGCCAGCAGCTTAACTAATCCGGGACAGGGGCCTGAAGCTTTCTTT.

This clone has a single count. The V and J genes are TRBV6-1 and TRBJ1-1; tentative D call: TRBD1 (6 bases). CDR3 length: 14 amino acids. Trimming stripped 4 bases from V and 7 bases from J, with 16 bases between. In germline, CDR1 is MNHNS, CDR2 SASEGT. Here the CDR3 DNA reads TGTGCCAGCAGTGTATCGGACAGACCGCTTGAAGCTTTCTTT. Protein product: CASSVSDRPLEAFF.

The V call is TRBV28, the J call TRBJ1-5; the D is unclear. The CDR3 sequence is 13 residues long. CDR1 and CDR2 from the germline V gene are MDHEN and SYDVKM. V lost 3 bases and J 4 bases, leaving 7 bases between the germline ends. In nucleotides, the CDR3 is TGTGCCAGCAGTTTTGGAGGAAATCAGCCCCAGCATTTT. Translating it yields CASSFGGNQPQHF.

V and J are TRBV6-1 and TRBJ1-6, with a possible D match to TRBD1 (6 bases). The CDR3 contains 13 residues. CDR1 is MNHNS, CDR2 SASEGT, per germline. V lost 7 bases and J 7 bases, leaving 11 bases between the germline ends. CDR3 loop: CASTGQLNSPLHF. As DNA, the CDR3 is TGTGCCAGCACAGGACAGTTGAATTCACCCCTCCACTTT.

The chain employs TRBV5-1 and TRBJ1-3; 9 bases match TRBD1. The CDR3 has 16 amino acids. Germline V gene data show CDR1 as SGHRS and CDR2 as YFSETQ. V lost 0 bases and J lost 4; bases outside the gene matches: 5. The CDR3 DNA is TGCGCCAGCAGCTTGGAGAGGGGACAGGGAGGAAACACCATATATTTT. Residues: CASSLERGQGGNTIYF.

This clone was counted only a few times. The rearrangement uses TRBV10-3 and TRBJ2-4, with 12 bases matching TRBD1. From germline, CDR1 is ENHRY and CDR2 SYGVKD. The V segment lost 0 bases and the J segment 7 bases; nucleotides outside the gene matches: 4. This CDR3 is 16 amino acids long. CDR3 in amino acids: CAISESGTGGINIQYF. CDR3 nucleotide sequence: TGTGCCATCAGTGAGTCAGGGACAGGGGGCATCAACATTCAGTACTTC.

This chain uses TRBV4-3 with TRBJ2-6, with 12 bases lining up with TRBD1. Looked up from germline, CDR1 is LGHNA and CDR2 is YSLEER. With 0 bases clipped from V and 4 bases from J, the junction kept 7 bases outside the gene matches. This CDR3 has 19 residues. The CDR3 sequence is CASSQDRGTGGAGANVLTF. Written as DNA, the CDR3 is TGCGCCAGCAGCCAAGATCGGGGGACAGGGGGCGCCGGGGCCAACGTCCTGACTTTC.